Below are 23 T cell receptor beta chains sequenced from a single sample in a study of regulatory T cells in long-lasting Graves disease (dated by TCRdb to 2020 to 2022). The library relied on multiplex PCR. The instrument was an Illumina HiSeq 4000. iRepertoire HTBI primers and Arm-PCR amplification of CDR3 regions were used to construct TCR beta libraries. TCRdb reran the public reads through fastp at Q25 and MiXCR, keeping productive beta chains. Entries are consolidated by CDR3 protein sequence, retaining the most common genes and DNA. A total of fewer than 650,000 distinct CDR3 sequences appear in this sample, 16% of them only once. The top ten clonotypes cover around 18% of the sample. The time point label for this specimen denotes: newly diagnosed GD, antithyroid drugs for less than 3 months. For both TCR sequencing and RNA sequencing, RNA was extracted from PBMCs using TRIzol. The sample also formed part of further work on T cells in Graves' hyperthyroidism and ophthalmopathy.

The material was peripheral blood mononuclear cells (PBMCs), obtained at new diagnosis, from a patient treated with antithyroid drugs. These receptors all stem from a woman aged 25 to 45 with Graves disease. Donor details come from another sample of the same person, matched by shared clones.

Worth noting for this clonotype: A much more abundant neighbour one base away suggests this may be a read error. The rearrangement links TRBV9 to TRBJ1-1; 8 bases agree with TRBD1. The CDR3 covers 15 residues. CDR1 is SGDLS, CDR2 YYNGEE, per germline. The CDR3 region has the DNA TGTGCCAGCAACGTAGAGACAGGGGTCTACACTGAAGCTTTCTTT. Translating it yields CASNVETGVYTEAFF. Drawing the rest from reference TRBV9 and TRBJ1-1, the complete variable domain is DSGVTQTPKHLITATGQRVTLRCSPRSGDLSVYWYQQSLDQGLQFLIQYYNGEERAKGNILERFSAQQFPDLHSELNLSSLELGDSALYFCASNVETGVYTEAFFGQGTRLTVV.

This clonotype was counted many times. This rearrangement joins TRBV2 to TRBJ2-3, with 9 positions matching TRBD2. CDR1 is SNHLY, CDR2 FYNNEI, per germline. Trimming removed 4 bases from V and 5 bases from J; junction bases left unmatched: 10. There are 16 residues in the CDR3. CDR3 sequence reads: CASSGLHWTSEDTQYF. The CDR3 DNA follows: TGTGCCAGCAGTGGCCTCCATTGGACTAGCGAAGATACGCAGTATTTT.

V usage is TRBV20-1 and J usage is TRBJ1-6, with 11 bases lining up with TRBD1. The CDR3 sequence is 13 residues long. Germline V lookup: CDR1 DFQATT, CDR2 SNEGSKA (reference sequence). The CDR3 DNA reads TGCAGGGGGGACAGGGGGACAAATTCACCCCTCCACTTT. Its protein product is CRGDRGTNSPLHF.

This clonotype was seen ten or more times. V and J are TRBV5-1 and TRBJ1-2; D not resolved. Trimming shortened V by 3 bases and J by 1 base, and 7 bases separated the two germline ends. The germline gives CDR1 SGHRS, CDR2 YFSETQ. This CDR3 spans 13 amino acids. The DNA for the CDR3 is TGCGCCAGCAGCTCCCACAGTAACTATGGCTACACCTTC. Amino acid sequence: CASSSHSNYGYTF. The full variable domain, completed using reference TRBV5-1 and TRBJ1-2, is KAGVTQTPRYLIKTRGQQVTLSCSPISGHRSVSWYQQTPGQGLQFLFEYFSETQRNKGNFPGRFSGRQFSNSRSEMNVSTLELGDSALYLCASSSHSNYGYTFGSGTRLTVV.

The chain carries TRBV19 and TRBJ2-2; the D gene is possibly TRBD1 (5 bases). The CDR3 runs 15 residues. V lost 6 bases and J lost 2, with 13 bases in between. Germline values: CDR1 LNHDA, CDR2 SQIVND (reference sequence). The CDR3 is CASRVDSQNTGELFF. The DNA for the CDR3 is TGTGCCAGTAGAGTAGACAGTCAAAACACCGGGGAGCTGTTTTTT.

This clonotype was seen many times. V is TRBV11-2 and J is TRBJ2-1; 9 positions match TRBD1. This CDR3 has 14 amino acids. With 5 bases clipped from V and 9 bases from J, the junction kept 8 bases outside the gene matches. Germline V CDR1 and CDR2: SGHAT, FQNNGV. For the CDR3, the DNA is TGTGCCAGCAGCGAACAGGGGGCCGGTGCTGAGCAGTTCTTC. Protein product: CASSEQGAGAEQFF. The full variable domain, completed using reference TRBV11-2 and TRBJ2-1, is EAGVAQSPRYKIIEKRQSVAFWCNPISGHATLYWYQQILGQGPKLLIQFQNNGVVDDSQLPKDRFSAERLKGVDSTLKIQPAKLEDSAVYLCASSEQGAGAEQFFGPGTRLTVL.

In its sample, this clonotype was seen a few times. This chain connects TRBV6-4 to TRBJ1-5, with D possibly being TRBD1 (5 bases). The CDR3 extends over 16 amino acids. The V gene lost 7 bases and the J gene lost 2 bases, with 18 bases spanning the gap. Germline CDR1 and CDR2: MRHNA and SNTAGT. The CDR3 DNA reads as TGTGCCAGCACGACTCCCGGGGACGGGCGCAATCAGCCCCAGCATTTT. Translating it yields CASTTPGDGRNQPQHF.

This clonotype came up many times. The rearrangement uses TRBV19 and TRBJ1-1; 11 nucleotides align to TRBD1. V shed 1 base, J shed 2 bases, and the junction held 9 bases outside the gene matches. The germline gives CDR1 LNHDA, CDR2 SQIVND (reference sequence). The CDR3 spans 18 residues. CDR3 DNA sequence: TGTGCCAGTAGTATAGCGGGACAGGGGGGAAGGAGAAACACTGAAGCTTTCTTT. It yields the protein CASSIAGQGGRRNTEAFF.

This clonotype has ten or more counts. This chain joins TRBV7-3 and TRBJ2-3; D tentatively fits TRBD1 or TRBD2 (5 bases each). The CDR3 is 17 residues long. Trimming pared 2 bases from V and 0 bases from J, leaving 15 bases between. The germline V gene has CDR1 SGHTA and CDR2 FQGTGA. CDR3 nucleotides: TGTGCCAGCAGCTTAGGAATCGGGGCGCGGAGCACAGATACGCAGTATTTT. Protein sequence: CASSLGIGARSTDTQYF.

This clonotype has at least ten counts. This chain links TRBV19 with TRBJ1-5, with D possibly being TRBD1 (5 bases). Germline V gene data show CDR1 as LNHDA and CDR2 as SQIVND (reference sequence). This CDR3 spans 13 amino acids. V lost 6 bases, J lost 7 bases, and 13 bases lay in between. CDR3 sequence (DNA): TGTGCCAGTAGCCGAACCCAGGGCCAGCCCCAGCATTTT. Encoded protein: CASSRTQGQPQHF.

This clonotype was observed a handful of times. This rearrangement joins TRBV20-1 to TRBJ1-2; weak D call: TRBD1 (6 bases). V was shortened by 4 bases and J by 4 bases, with 13 bases between the two germline ends. The CDR3 loop spans 13 amino acids. CDR1 and CDR2 (germline): DFQATT, SNEGSKA (reference sequence). The chain's CDR3 is CSATMTGRYGYTF. The DNA of the CDR3 is TGCAGTGCTACCATGACAGGTCGCTATGGCTACACCTTC.

There are many counts of this clonotype. The chain joins TRBV6-2 or TRBV6-3 to TRBJ1-1; D not certain. The V gene's germline CDR1 is MNHEY and CDR2 SVGEGT. This CDR3 comprises 14 residues. The V gene lost 7 bases and the J gene lost 0 bases, with 12 bases spanning the gap. The CDR3 DNA is TGTGCCAGCACCGATCCCGGCTTGAACACTGAAGCTTTCTTT. Its protein is CASTDPGLNTEAFF.

This clonotype was seen many times. The chain has TRBV7-9 and TRBJ1-1; TRBD1 is a possible D gene (6 bases). Germline assignment: CDR1 SEHNR and CDR2 FQNEAQ (reference sequence). The CDR3 contains 14 residues. V was trimmed by 1 base and J by 5 bases, leaving 11 bases between them. The CDR3 region is CASSLGRGGTEAFF. The CDR3 bases are TGTGCCAGCAGCTTAGGCAGGGGTGGTACTGAAGCTTTCTTT.

This clonotype occurred many times. This CDR3 reads CASSLAFHTEAFF. For the CDR3, the DNA is TGTGCCAGCAGCTTAGCGTTTCACACTGAAGCTTTCTTT. The chain recombines TRBV7-9 with TRBJ1-1; unclear D gene. Germline assignment: CDR1 SEHNR and CDR2 FQNEAQ (reference sequence). Trimming stripped 0 bases from V and 3 bases from J, with 5 bases between. There are 13 residues in the CDR3.

Comments on this clonotype: One base away lies a much larger clone, so this may be a sequencing read error. The CDR3 sequence is CASSEIETQYF. CDR3 bases: TGTGCCAGCAGCGAAATAGAGACCCAGTACTTC. The rearrangement uses TRBV2 and TRBJ2-1, with no clear D. The J call may not be correct, given that the DNA end is closer to TRBJ2-5. The CDR3 covers 11 residues. The germline V gene encodes CDR1 SNHLY and CDR2 FYNNEI.

This clonotype showed up many times. This rearrangement joins TRBV11-2 to TRBJ1-5; D gene ambiguous. V gave up 0 bases and J gave up 5 bases, with 5 bases separating them. Germline V gives CDR1 SGHAT, CDR2 FQNNGV. The CDR3 has 13 residues. Here the CDR3 reads CASSLDSDQPQHF. The CDR3 DNA follows: TGTGCCAGCAGCTTAGATTCGGATCAGCCCCAGCATTTT.

This clonotype was observed a few times. The rearrangement uses TRBV28 and TRBJ2-6, with D possibly matching TRBD1 (6 bases). The germline CDR1 and CDR2 sequences are MDHEN and SYDVKM. V was clipped by 6 bases and J by 11 bases, with 14 bases between them. The CDR3 is 13 amino acids. CDR3 sequence reads: CASSRTANYVLTF. The CDR3 DNA follows: TGTGCCAGCAGCCGGACAGCGAATTACGTCCTGACTTTC.

DNA for the CDR3: TGTGCCAGCAAACCACAGGGGATTGGTACTGAAGCTTTCTTT. It codes for CASKPQGIGTEAFF. V gene TRBV6-1 combines with J gene TRBJ1-1; 7 positions match TRBD1. V lost 7 bases and J lost 5; bases outside the gene matches: 10. Germline CDR1 MNHNS, CDR2 SASEGT. The CDR3 loop spans 14 amino acids.

This clonotype was seen a handful of times. The chain couples TRBV9 to TRBJ1-2; tentatively, D is TRBD1 (6 bases). Germline CDR1 is SGDLS and CDR2 is YYNGEE. With 2 bases removed from V and 0 bases from J, the gap between germline ends came to 11 bases. The CDR3 has 15 residues. The DNA for the CDR3 is TGTGCCAGCAGCGTTTCGGACAGATCTAACTATGGCTACACCTTC. Translation: CASSVSDRSNYGYTF.

This clonotype has a count of ten or more. The chain is built from TRBV2 and TRBJ2-3; D might be TRBD1 (6 bases). V was trimmed by 5 bases and J by 0 bases, leaving 15 bases between them. Germline V CDR1 and CDR2: SNHLY, FYNNEI. There are 16 residues in the CDR3. Here the CDR3 reads CASSMIGGVSTDTQYF. The CDR3 bases are TGTGCCAGCAGTATGATAGGGGGAGTCAGCACAGATACGCAGTATTTT.

This clonotype was recorded at least ten times. One junction end disagrees with the germline gene, perhaps due to a read error. V and J are TRBV12-3 or TRBV12-4 and TRBJ2-1, with D possibly being TRBD1 (5 bases). This CDR3 region has 11 residues. The DNA of the CDR3 is TGTGCCAGCAGTCCCCCCGGACACGTGACCTTC. Translated, it gives CASSPPGHVTF.

The table lists this clonotype with a few counts. The genes are TRBV2 and TRBJ2-3; TRBD2 matches at 9 bases. V lost 4 bases to trimming and J lost 5 bases; unmatched junction nucleotides: 10. CDR3 length equals 16 residues. Germline V gene lookup returns CDR1 SNHLY and CDR2 FYNNEI. CDR3 in DNA: TGTGCCAGCAGTGGGCCTAGCGGGATCGCCGTAGATACGCAGTATTTT. Its translation is CASSGPSGIAVDTQYF.

About this clonotype: A much larger clone lies one base from this, so it may be a read error. The CDR3 end shows no conserved phenylalanine or tryptophan, and so a read error is likely. The rearrangement links TRBV6-2 or TRBV6-3 to TRBJ2-7; 7 bases fit TRBD1. The CDR3 sequence is 15 residues long. The V and J ends lost 0 bases and 2 bases, in that order; junction bases with no gene match: 4. Germline V gene lookup returns CDR1 MNHEY and CDR2 SVGEGT. CDR3 in amino acids: CASSYSNRGAYEQYY. In nucleotides, the CDR3 is TGTGCCAGCAGTTACTCGAACAGGGGAGCCTACGAGCAGTACTAC.